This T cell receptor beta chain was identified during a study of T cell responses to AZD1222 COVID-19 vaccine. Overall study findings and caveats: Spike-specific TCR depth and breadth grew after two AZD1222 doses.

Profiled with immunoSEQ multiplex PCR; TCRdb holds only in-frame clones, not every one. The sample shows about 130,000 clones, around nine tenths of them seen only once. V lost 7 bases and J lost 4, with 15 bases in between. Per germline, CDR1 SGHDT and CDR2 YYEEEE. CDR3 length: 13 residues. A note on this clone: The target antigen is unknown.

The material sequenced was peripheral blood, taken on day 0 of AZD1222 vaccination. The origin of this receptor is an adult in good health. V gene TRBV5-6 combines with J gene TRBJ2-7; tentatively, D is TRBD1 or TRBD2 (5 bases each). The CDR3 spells CASQPGRLYEQYF. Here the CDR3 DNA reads TGTGCCAGCCAACCGGGACGGCTATACGAGCAGTACTTC.